The TCR beta chain described here comes from a study of T cell responses to AZD1222 COVID-19 vaccine. Overall study results and limits: The sample set comprised mostly white British donors with more females, and clonal diversity was possibly underestimated.

Worth noting for this clone: Antigen specificity is unknown.

Sequencing was performed with immunoSEQ multiplex PCR; in TCRdb, only in-frame clones are kept and a portion is missing. This sample yields 100,000 to 150,000 clones, of which more than 80% are seen a single time; 4% to 5% belongs to the top ten. The germline gives CDR1 MNHEY, CDR2 SVGAGI. The CDR3 extends over 15 amino acids. The junction had 6 bases not matched to a gene; V was cut back by 5 bases and J by 5 bases. The sample here was peripheral blood, taken on day 0 of AZD1222 vaccination. The chain links TRBV6-5 to TRBJ1-6, with TRBD1 matching over 7 bases. The TCR was taken from an adult in good health. The CDR3 DNA follows: TGTGCCAGCAGTCGCCCACAGGGGAATAATTCACCCCTCCACTTT. Protein sequence: CASSRPQGNNSPLHF.